Below, 20 T cell receptor beta chains from the same sample are listed, as sequenced in a study of blood T cell repertoires in COVID-19 (dated by TCRdb to the early 2020s). The library was produced with the immunoSEQ multiplex PCR assay. TCRdb obtained this table from immuneACCESS and retained in-frame rearrangements with V and J assigned. These tables miss some clones; where compared with another copy, unresolved V genes account for less than half of the shortfall, and the remainder is unexplained. Across this sample there are approximately 240,000 clones, with roughly 91% seen only once. 0.83% of the sample belongs to the ten largest clones. Sequenced sample: peripheral blood. The receptors come from a man aged 25-45 years with COVID-19, enrolled during active disease.

V and J are TRBV6-1 and TRBJ1-5; weak D call: TRBD1 (6 bases). The germline V gene has CDR1 MNHNS and CDR2 SASEGT. The V and J ends lost 2 bases and 4 bases respectively, with 15 bases between them. The CDR3 is 16 amino acids. This chain's CDR3 is CASSELLQGRNQPQHF. Here the CDR3 DNA reads TGTGCCAGCAGTGAACTGCTACAGGGTCGGAATCAGCCCCAGCATTTT.

This chain connects TRBV7-9 to TRBJ2-7; 10 bases map to TRBD2. This CDR3 has 14 residues. The germline CDR1 and CDR2 sequences are SEHNR and FQNEAQ (reference sequence). J gave up 7 bases and V 3 bases, and 6 bases lay outside the gene matches. CDR3 protein: CASSFTSGVGEQYF. For the CDR3, the DNA is TGTGCCAGCAGCTTCACTAGCGGGGTGGGGGAGCAGTACTTC.

This clone has just one count. The identical CDR3 is also encoded by other nucleotide sequences in the sample. CDR3 sequence (DNA): TGTGCCAGCAGCCCAGGTGGCAATCAGCCCCAGCATTTT. Amino acids: CASSPGGNQPQHF. V and J are TRBV5-4 and TRBJ1-5, with D uncertain. CDR1 is SGHNT, CDR2 YYREEE, per germline (reference sequence). The CDR3 loop spans 13 amino acids. Trimming took 4 bases from V and 2 from J, leaving 7 bases between them.

The genes are TRBV29-1 and TRBJ1-1, with 8 bases identical to TRBD1. Unmatched junction bases numbered 5, after V lost 5 bases and J lost 3 bases. The germline V gene has CDR1 SQVTM and CDR2 ANQGSEA. This CDR3 is built from 13 residues. CDR3 sequence (DNA): TGCAGCGTTCGAGGACAGGGCCACACTGAAGCTTTCTTT. Translated, it gives CSVRGQGHTEAFF.

This chain links TRBV2 with TRBJ2-7; possible D gene TRBD2, 6 bases. The V gene lost 2 bases and the J gene lost 0 bases, with 11 bases spanning the gap. Germline V lookup: CDR1 SNHLY, CDR2 FYNNEI. This CDR3 is built from 15 residues. CDR3 DNA sequence: TGTGCCAGCAGTGAAACGGGACTGAGCTCCTACGAGCAGTACTTC. Translated, it gives CASSETGLSSYEQYF.

The chain uses TRBV11-3 and TRBJ1-1; D gene uncertain. The length of the CDR3 is 17 residues. Germline V gives CDR1 SGHNT, CDR2 YENEEA. V was shortened by 0 bases and J by 5 bases, with 19 bases between the two germline ends. In DNA form, the CDR3 reads TGTGCCAGCAGCTTAGAGCGGGGTGCCAGGCCTGTTACTGAAGCTTTCTTT. Protein product: CASSLERGARPVTEAFF.

This chain connects TRBV27 to TRBJ2-3; 10 bases are shared with TRBD2. The CDR3 sequence is 15 residues long. The germline V gene has CDR1 MNHEY and CDR2 SMNVEV (reference sequence). V dropped 5 bases and J dropped 5; count of bases not matched to a gene: 7. CDR3 in DNA: TGTGCCAGCAGTCTCGAGCGGGGGGGCCGAGATACGCAGTATTTT. Translated, it gives CASSLERGGRDTQYF.

The rearrangement joins TRBV19 to TRBJ2-5; TRBD1 agrees at 10 bases. The CDR3 is 15 amino acids. Germline V gene sequence: CDR1 LNHDA, CDR2 SQIVND (reference sequence). Trimming took 5 bases from V and 4 from J; bases not matched to a gene: 7. The CDR3 sequence is CASSQRTGGGETQYF. The CDR3 DNA sequence: TGTGCCAGTAGTCAGCGGACAGGGGGAGGAGAGACCCAGTACTTC.

V is TRBV7-9 and J is TRBJ1-2; D is perhaps TRBD1 (6 bases). Trimming took 5 bases from V and 2 from J, leaving 15 bases between them. Germline V lookup: CDR1 SEHNR, CDR2 FQNEAQ (reference sequence). The CDR3 loop spans 15 amino acids. For the CDR3, the DNA is TGTGCCAGCAGCCCCGGGGACACGATCAACTATGGCTACACCTTC. Translated: CASSPGDTINYGYTF.

This sequence joins TRBV9 and TRBJ2-2; tentative D call: TRBD1 (5 bases). Trimming shortened V by 6 bases and J by 6 bases, and 18 bases separated the two germline ends. The V gene's germline CDR1 is SGDLS and CDR2 YYNGEE. The CDR3 is 15 residues long. The DNA of the CDR3 is TGTGCCAGCAAGCTCAGGGCTTCGGGTCCCGGGGAGCTGTTTTTT. This gives the protein CASKLRASGPGELFF.

V gene TRBV19 combines with J gene TRBJ2-7; a weak D match, TRBD2 (5 bases). Germline CDR1 and CDR2: LNHDA and SQIVND (reference sequence). With 5 bases removed from V and 3 bases from J, the gap between germline ends came to 14 bases. The CDR3 sequence is 14 residues long. The CDR3: CASSSRGSLYEQYF. The DNA for the CDR3 is TGTGCCAGTAGTTCCCGGGGATCTCTCTACGAGCAGTACTTC.

The chain links TRBV5-6 to TRBJ1-1, with D possibly being TRBD1 (6 bases). From germline, CDR1 is SGHDT and CDR2 YYEEEE. V shed 1 base and J shed 8 bases, with 12 bases lying between them. This CDR3 is built from 13 residues. The CDR3 here is CASSLPGQLEAFF. Written as DNA, the CDR3 is TGTGCCAGCAGCTTGCCCGGACAGTTAGAAGCTTTCTTT.

The chain employs TRBV7-6 and TRBJ1-2; maybe TRBD1 (5 bases). The CDR3 consists of 11 residues. The germline CDR1 and CDR2 sequences are SGHVS and FNYEAQ. V dropped 10 bases and J dropped 6 bases, with 12 bases sitting between them. The CDR3 region is CAIGGSNGYTF. In DNA, the CDR3 is TGTGCCATCGGGGGTTCGAATGGCTACACCTTC.

This chain connects TRBV6-5 to TRBJ1-2; D may be TRBD1 (5 bases). Trimming cost V 6 bases and J 3 bases, with 14 bases left between them. The CDR3 totals 14 residues. Per germline, CDR1 MNHEY and CDR2 SVGAGI. For the CDR3, the DNA is TGTGCCAGCAGCGGACATGTTCGCGACTATGGCTACACCTTC. It codes for CASSGHVRDYGYTF.

The V gene is TRBV6-5, the J gene TRBJ1-4; D remains unclear. The germline V and J ends were trimmed by 4 bases and 3 bases, with 9 bases remaining between them. CDR1 and CDR2 from the germline V gene are MNHEY and SVGAGI. This CDR3 has 14 amino acids. The CDR3 DNA follows: TGTGCCAGCAGTTTGGGCTCCCCTAATGAAAAACTGTTTTTT. Protein sequence: CASSLGSPNEKLFF.

V is TRBV7-6 and J is TRBJ2-3; 11 positions agree with TRBD2. Germline V gene sequence: CDR1 SGHVS, CDR2 FNYEAQ. Germline trimming cut 2 bases from V and 4 bases from J; bases unmatched to any gene: 5. The CDR3 extends over 16 amino acids. The CDR3 nucleotides are TGTGCCAGCAGCTTACTAGCGGGGGGTTTGTCAGATACGCAGTATTTT. It is translated as CASSLLAGGLSDTQYF.

The CDR3 coding sequence is TGTGCCAGTAGTATCATAGGGGGTCAGCCCCAGCATTTT. Translating gives CASSIIGGQPQHF. The chain is built from TRBV19 and TRBJ1-5; weak D call: TRBD1 (6 bases). Between the trimmed V and J ends, which lost 3 bases and 6 bases, there was a span of 9 bases. This CDR3 spans 13 amino acids. Germline-derived CDR1 and CDR2 are LNHDA and SQIVND (reference sequence). Looking up the rest from reference TRBV19 and TRBJ1-5 gives the full variable domain: DGGITQSPKYLFRKEGQNVTLSCEQNLNHDAMYWYRQDPGQGLRLIYYSQIVNDFQKGDIAEGYSVSREKKESFPLTVTSAQKNPTAFYLCASSIIGGQPQHFGDGTRLSIL.

The chain uses TRBV6-5 and TRBJ2-7, with TRBD2 identical over 15 bases. V dropped 6 bases and J dropped 8; count of bases not matched to a gene: 8. Germline CDR1 and CDR2: MNHEY and SVGAGI. The CDR3 is made up of 15 amino acids. This CDR3 reads CASRLRTSGGGKQYF. In DNA form, the CDR3 reads TGTGCCAGCAGACTCAGGACTAGCGGGGGGGGAAAGCAGTACTTC.

This sequence joins TRBV2 and TRBJ2-2; TRBD2 aligns across 9 bases. The V gene's germline CDR1 is SNHLY and CDR2 FYNNEI. V lost 7 bases to trimming and J lost 5 bases; unmatched junction nucleotides: 11. This CDR3 is built from 16 residues. This chain's CDR3 is CASTSYAGGSTGELFF. CDR3 sequence (DNA): TGTGCCAGCACGTCCTACGCGGGGGGGAGTACCGGGGAGCTGTTTTTT.

The chain employs TRBV6-5 and TRBJ1-3; TRBD1 agrees at 7 bases. Looked up from germline, CDR1 is MNHEY and CDR2 is SVGAGI. V was pared by 4 bases and J by 4 bases, with 4 bases of the junction left unmatched. This CDR3 comprises 14 residues. CDR3 in DNA: TGTGCCAGCAGTTTTCCGGGACAGGGAAACACCATATATTTT. Amino acid sequence: CASSFPGQGNTIYF.